This T cell receptor (beta chain) comes out of a study of blood T cell repertoires in COVID-19. For the study at large: Some COVID-19 samples were acute and others convalescent; all came from the United States, Italy and Spain.

Enrolled through a virtual design, the participants were between roughly 18 and 95 years of age and came from 24 US areas. Donors in Cohort 3 who had recovered were those with two negative PCRs, healthcare professional clearance, or resolution of their symptoms. Per the authors' pipeline: Amplification with reference gene primers provided the estimates of nucleated cell counts. Assay used: immunoSEQ multiplex PCR; TCRdb lists only in-frame clones, some missing. Clone size and the V and J calls come from that table; the DNA yielded D and trimming. The table has some 350,000 clones, more than 75% seen once; the top ten hold 2.5% to 3.5%. The CDR3 spans 15 residues. Trimming left V 4 bases short and J 0 bases short, with 10 bases between. From germline, CDR1 is SGHRS and CDR2 YFSETQ.

The source of this sequence is a woman aged 25-40 years who had recovered from COVID-19. The J gene is TRBJ2-2, the V gene TRBV5-1, with TRBD1 as a possible D gene (5 bases). Sequences were obtained from PBMCs or T cells enriched from blood (not recorded which). The CDR3 sequence is CASSIDSTNTGELFF. CDR3 nucleotides: TGCGCCAGCAGCATTGACAGCACGAACACCGGGGAGCTGTTTTTT. Based on the CDR3 plus reference TRBV5-1 and TRBJ2-2, the full variable domain is KAGVTQTPRYLIKTRGQQVTLSCSPISGHRSVSWYQQTPGQGLQFLFEYFSETQRNKGNFPGRFSGRQFSNSRSEMNVSTLELGDSALYLCASSIDSTNTGELFFGEGSRLTVL.